This T cell receptor (beta chain) derives from a study of blood T cell repertoires in COVID-19. Study-wide background: COVID-19 samples, acute and convalescent, were from the United States, Italy and Spain.

Seattle patients were enrolled during active infection and followed longitudinally. Between the trimmed V and J ends, which lost 6 bases and 8 bases, there was a span of 11 bases. This CDR3 contains 12 residues. The method was immunoSEQ multiplex PCR; TCRdb's version includes in-frame clones alone and lacks a portion of them. The table shows roughly 320,000 clones, with 85% to 90% occurring only once. Sequenced sample: peripheral blood. The receptor comes from a woman aged 45-59 years with COVID-19, enrolled during active disease. The chain is built from TRBV12-3 or TRBV12-4 and TRBJ2-1; D is unclear. Here the CDR3 reads CASRLTPHEQFF. The DNA of the CDR3 is TGTGCCAGCAGGCTTACTCCACATGAGCAGTTCTTC.